Sequencing of this T cell receptor beta chain was carried out in a study of T cell changes during pregnancy in multiple sclerosis. Germline CDR1 SGHRS, CDR2 YFSETQ. The CDR3 is 17 amino acids. After removal of 1 base from V and 1 base from J, the junction contained 9 bases not matched to a gene. The assay was immunoSEQ multiplex PCR, and TCRdb's table has in-frame clones only and misses some. The sample includes approximately 73,000 clones, around 94% of them seen just once. The receptor's source is a female donor with multiple sclerosis, enrolled in a pregnancy study. Sequenced here: CD4+ T cells from peripheral blood mononuclear cells, sampled before pregnancy. The rearrangement links TRBV5-1 to TRBJ1-2; 8 nucleotides line up with TRBD1. The DNA of the CDR3 is TGCGCCAGCAGCTTGTCGCGGGGACAGGAAGATAACTATGGCTACACCTTC. Its protein is CASSLSRGQEDNYGYTF.